This T cell receptor (beta chain) was sequenced during a study of CD8 T cells in ankylosing spondylitis. The study's findings and limits: Peripheral blood samples showed relatively rare disease-linked clones, and these clones were CD8+. About 8 highly homologous variants made up a TCR beta motif, and this motif appeared characteristic of ankylosing spondylitis blood. Both synovial fluid and blood in reactive arthritis had previously been reported to carry some motif variants.

On this clonotype: What it binds is not known.

TCRdb used MiXCR to reprocess the 5' RACE reads, holding one entry per CDR3 protein. In the table there are roughly 370,000 distinct CDR3 sequences, about a fifth of which are singletons. V shed 0 bases and J shed 2 bases, with 9 bases lying between them. Germline assignment: CDR1 LGHNT and CDR2 FRNRAP. The CDR3 is made up of 15 amino acids. The TCR sequence derives from a male donor with ankylosing spondylitis. Sequenced sample: blood, either unsorted or a sorted T cell fraction (not recorded which). This rearrangement joins TRBV12-5 to TRBJ2-3; D gene uncertain. The CDR3 DNA reads TGTGCTAGTGGTTTGGTACTCGGCTCCACAGATACGCAGTATTTT. It yields the protein CASGLVLGSTDTQYF. Supplemented by reference TRBV12-5 and TRBJ2-3, the full variable domain reads DARVTQTPRHKVTEMGQEVTMRCQPILGHNTVFWYRQTMMQGLELLAYFRNRAPLDDSGMPKDRFSAEMPDATLATLKIQPSEPRDSAVYFCASGLVLGSTDTQYFGPGTRLTVL.